This T cell receptor beta chain was found in a study of response to subunit inactivated influenza vaccine. TCRdb passed the RT-PCR reads through MiXCR, listing each CDR3 protein once. The sample holds 530,000 or so distinct CDR3 sequences; around 15% are singletons and the top ten take 11%. Germline assignment: CDR1 LGHDT and CDR2 YNNKEL (reference sequence). Trimming took off 3 bases at V and 4 bases at J, with 15 bases between the two ends. The CDR3 has 15 residues. Study results and limitations: Only a handful of new T cells, the authors suggested, are recruited with each seasonal influenza vaccination.

Comment on this clonotype: Its antigen is not identified.

The sequencing used PBMCs from blood, collected about 13 days after vaccination. The chain combines TRBV3-1 with TRBJ1-2, with a weak D call TRBD1 (5 bases). This clonotype originated in a man in his forties or fifties who received an inactivated influenza vaccine. This CDR3 reads CASSHGVVGGYGYTF. CDR3 DNA: TGTGCCAGCAGCCACGGTGTGGTCGGGGGCTATGGCTACACCTTC.